The rows below give T cell receptor beta chains drawn from one sample of a study of sequential checkpoint blockade in melanoma. Assay: immunoSEQ multiplex PCR; the TCRdb copy retains only in-frame clones and omits some. The data contain 9,500 to 12,000 clones, 73% of them singletons. Sample: CD8+ T cells sorted from blood (inferred from file names), taken from a patient given nivolumab and ipilimumab in sequence. The receptor source for this set is a human donor with melanoma. The CDR3 runs from the conserved cysteine through the conserved F or W. The D gene is left open where the match is weak.

V: TRBV7-9; D: -; J: TRBJ2-3; CDR3: CASSLLPGSPDTQYF
V: TRBV7-9; D: -; J: TRBJ1-1; CDR3: CASRIGQLTEAFF
V: TRBV29-1; D: -; J: TRBJ2-5; CDR3: CSVEERGLKQETQYF
V: TRBV11-2; D: TRBD2; J: TRBJ2-7; CDR3: CASRPSTSGINEQYF
V: TRBV7-9; D: -; J: TRBJ2-3; CDR3: CASSPPGSPGDTQYF
V: TRBV19; D: TRBD2; J: TRBJ2-5; CDR3: CASSTPIGTSEQETQYF
V: TRBV19; D: TRBD1; J: TRBJ2-7; CDR3: CASSPGQGVFYEQYF
V: TRBV15; D: TRBD1; J: TRBJ1-2; CDR3: CATSRDRGTGHYGYTF
V: TRBV15; D: TRBD1; J: TRBJ2-7; CDR3: CATSVGTGGTYEQYF
V: TRBV30; D: -; J: TRBJ1-1; CDR3: CAWTLTAVTEAFF
V: TRBV4-2; D: TRBD1; J: TRBJ2-3; CDR3: CASSQVQGSTDTQYF
V: TRBV6-1; D: TRBD1; J: TRBJ2-1; CDR3: CASSLDRDPYNEQFF
V: TRBV4-3; D: TRBD1; J: TRBJ1-5; CDR3: CASSQAVSEGASNQPQHF
V: TRBV27; D: TRBD2; J: TRBJ2-1; CDR3: CASSGRLGTSGPYNEQFF
V: TRBV5-3; D: -; J: TRBJ2-5; CDR3: CASSWGHRETQYF
V: TRBV4-1; D: TRBD1; J: TRBJ1-4; CDR3: CASSLDPGQTNEKLFF
V: TRBV5-6; D: -; J: -; CDR3: CASSVVGAYEQYF
V: TRBV9; D: -; J: TRBJ2-3; CDR3: CASTGLNTDTQYF
V: TRBV5-1; D: -; J: TRBJ2-7; CDR3: CASSYGTRAYEQYF
V: TRBV5-1; D: -; J: TRBJ1-2; CDR3: CASAVYKPGGYYGYTF
V: TRBV9; D: TRBD1; J: TRBJ2-3; CDR3: CASSPPEQGIFTDTQYF
V: TRBV23-1; D: TRBD1; J: TRBJ2-2; CDR3: CASSHGQGYTGELFF
V: TRBV2; D: TRBD2; J: TRBJ2-5; CDR3: CASRGPGPGGETQYF
V: TRBV7-9; D: TRBD1; J: TRBJ2-5; CDR3: CASSSDRLDRRETQYF
V: TRBV5-4; D: TRBD1; J: TRBJ1-2; CDR3: CASSTNFGLRWTGDGYTF
V: TRBV28; D: -; J: TRBJ1-2; CDR3: CASSDPDTINYGYTF
V: TRBV29-1; D: TRBD1; J: TRBJ1-1; CDR3: CSVEGKLGQGWAFF
V: TRBV7-2; D: -; J: TRBJ2-1; CDR3: CASSFGAGTTHNEQFF
V: TRBV10-3; D: -; J: TRBJ1-2; CDR3: CAISESTGYGYTF
V: TRBV21-1; D: -; J: TRBJ1-2; CDR3: CASSKKWNSPNYGYTF
V: TRBV27; D: -; J: TRBJ2-5; CDR3: CASSLRAGKETQYF
V: TRBV7-9; D: TRBD2; J: TRBJ2-7; CDR3: CASSQEGGGGAYEQYF
V: TRBV5-6; D: TRBD2; J: TRBJ2-3; CDR3: CASSLVAGALTDTQYF
V: TRBV7-5; D: -; J: TRBJ2-7; CDR3: CASSLLPGAYEQYF
V: TRBV7-7; D: -; J: TRBJ2-7; CDR3: CASSLGPSYEQYF
V: TRBV7-3; D: -; J: TRBJ2-3; CDR3: CASSLADRFTDTQYF
V: TRBV7-2; D: TRBD2; J: TRBJ2-7; CDR3: CASTRGLAGNEQYF
V: TRBV4-2; D: -; J: TRBJ2-5; CDR3: CASSPLNHGADQETQYF
V: TRBV27; D: TRBD1; J: TRBJ1-2; CDR3: CASSFSGGDYGYTF
V: TRBV19; D: TRBD2; J: TRBJ2-6; CDR3: CASSSGGASGANVLTF
V: TRBV29-1; D: TRBD1; J: TRBJ2-1; CDR3: CSVAGGQFYNEQFF
V: TRBV19; D: TRBD1; J: TRBJ2-7; CDR3: CASSTGTGSYEQYF
V: TRBV14; D: TRBD2; J: TRBJ2-7; CDR3: CASSPWAGGSYEQYF
V: TRBV14; D: TRBD1; J: TRBJ2-1; CDR3: CASSPLLRDRGVDEQFF
V: TRBV9; D: TRBD1; J: TRBJ2-7; CDR3: CASSAEDRVWEQYF
V: TRBV18; D: -; J: TRBJ1-1; CDR3: CASSPVGATWDTEAFF
V: TRBV7-3; D: -; J: TRBJ2-1; CDR3: CASSPGLHNEQFF
V: TRBV5-5; D: TRBD1; J: TRBJ2-7; CDR3: CASSLDRTTGREQYF
V: TRBV5-7; D: -; J: TRBJ2-4; CDR3: CASSHGEAKNIQYF
V: TRBV27; D: -; J: TRBJ2-2; CDR3: CASKRQWGQQNTGELFF